The next 24 T cell receptor beta chains were all read from a single sample in a study of OX40 agonist ivuxolimab in advanced cancers. Assay: immunoSEQ multiplex PCR; the TCRdb copy retains only in-frame clones and omits some. The table lists 73,000 or so clones, around 86% of them singletons. The material sequenced was CD4+ or CD8+ T cells sorted from blood, taken in a trial of the OX40 agonist ivuxolimab. Receptors originate from an adult with an advanced solid tumor such as melanoma, head and neck, liver or kidney cancer.

In this sample, this clone turned up a few times. The chain employs TRBV6-6 and TRBJ2-7; D remains ambiguous. Germline loops: CDR1 MNHNY, CDR2 SVGAGI (reference sequence). The CDR3 runs to 14 residues. V lost 3 bases to trimming and J lost 0 bases, with 9 bases between them. The CDR3 sequence: CASSYSANSYEQYF. CDR3 nucleotides: TGTGCCAGCAGTTATTCAGCGAACTCCTACGAGCAGTACTTC.

The chain uses TRBV9 and TRBJ1-2, with D unresolved. This CDR3 contains 13 residues. Trimming removed 3 bases from V and 4 bases from J, with 10 bases in between. Looked up from germline, CDR1 is SGDLS and CDR2 is YYNGEE. CDR3 region: CASSGGVGYGYTF. Here the CDR3 DNA reads TGTGCCAGCAGCGGCGGGGTCGGCTATGGCTACACCTTC.

This chain connects TRBV5-4 to TRBJ2-7; possibly TRBD2 for D (6 bases). This CDR3 has 14 amino acids. Germline lookup yields CDR1 SGHNT and CDR2 YYREEE (reference sequence). Trimming pared 0 bases from V and 5 bases from J, leaving 12 bases between. This CDR3 is CASSLGGGGHEQYF. The CDR3 DNA follows: TGTGCCAGCAGCTTGGGTGGGGGAGGCCACGAGCAGTACTTC.

J is TRBJ1-4 and V is TRBV5-1; maybe TRBD1 (5 bases). Germline V gene lookup returns CDR1 SGHRS and CDR2 YFSETQ. With 1 base removed from V and 4 bases from J, the gap between germline ends came to 14 bases. This CDR3 comprises 16 residues. As DNA, the CDR3 is TGCGCCAGCAGCTTGAGAGGCCAGGGATATAATGAAAAACTGTTTTTT. Translating it yields CASSLRGQGYNEKLFF. The full variable domain, completed using reference TRBV5-1 and TRBJ1-4, is KAGVTQTPRYLIKTRGQQVTLSCSPISGHRSVSWYQQTPGQGLQFLFEYFSETQRNKGNFPGRFSGRQFSNSRSEMNVSTLELGDSALYLCASSLRGQGYNEKLFFGSGTQLSVL.

This rearrangement joins TRBV14 to TRBJ2-5; 8 bases fit TRBD2. Germline CDR1 and CDR2: SGHDN and FVKESK. Trimming cost V 3 bases and J 2 bases; bases outside gene matches: 8. The CDR3 has 16 residues. DNA of the CDR3: TGTGCCAGCAGCCACCTCGGATTAGCGGGACAAGAGACCCAGTACTTC. Amino acid sequence: CASSHLGLAGQETQYF. The full variable domain, with the rest looked up from reference TRBV14 and TRBJ2-5, is EAGVTQFPSHSVIEKGQTVTLRCDPISGHDNLYWYRRVMGKEIKFLLHFVKESKQDESGMPNNRFLAERTGGTYSTLKVQPAELEDSGVYFCASSHLGLAGQETQYFGPGTRLLVL.

This chain links TRBV9 with TRBJ2-3; D ambiguous. Per germline, CDR1 SGDLS and CDR2 YYNGEE. Trimming removed 0 bases from V and 4 bases from J, with 12 bases in between. The CDR3 covers 15 residues. The CDR3 DNA follows: TGTGCCAGCAGCGTAGGAGAGAGAAGCCCAGATACGCAGTATTTT. It yields the protein CASSVGERSPDTQYF.

This chain connects TRBV5-8 to TRBJ1-4, with D maybe TRBD1 (5 bases). In germline, CDR1 is SGHTS, CDR2 YDEGEE. With 0 bases removed from V and 4 bases from J, the gap between germline ends came to 7 bases. This CDR3 region has 14 residues. The CDR3 protein is CASSLGQRNEKLFF. The CDR3 bases are TGTGCCAGCAGCTTGGGACAGCGTAATGAAAAACTGTTTTTT.

The chain uses TRBV7-2 and TRBJ2-5; possibly TRBD2 for D (5 bases). Trimming stripped 5 bases from V and 2 bases from J, with 15 bases between. The CDR3 is made up of 15 amino acids. In germline, CDR1 is SGHTA, CDR2 FQGNSA. DNA of the CDR3: TGTGCCAGCAGCCTGATTCAGCCGGGGCAAGAGACCCAGTACTTC. Translation gives CASSLIQPGQETQYF.

CDR3 sequence reads: CASRWTTPSPLHF. CDR3 sequence (DNA): TGTGCCAGCAGGTGGACAACACCTTCACCCCTCCACTTT. This chain links TRBV6-5 with TRBJ1-6; D is perhaps TRBD1 (5 bases). This CDR3 has 13 amino acids. Germline lookup yields CDR1 MNHEY and CDR2 SVGAGI. V gave up 6 bases and J gave up 9 bases, with 12 bases separating them.

Only a few counts were recorded for this clone. The chain couples TRBV5-1 to TRBJ1-1; no reliable D call. The V and J ends lost 3 bases and 1 base respectively, with 10 bases between them. CDR1 SGHRS and CDR2 YFSETQ come from the germline V gene. This CDR3 region has 14 residues. CDR3 bases: TGCGCCAGCAGCTGGGGTGCTAGGAACACTGAAGCTTTCTTT. Protein: CASSWGARNTEAFF.

The rearrangement joins TRBV6-1 to TRBJ2-5; D ambiguous. Germline CDR1 and CDR2: MNHNS and SASEGT. V gave up 2 bases and J gave up 6 bases, with 13 bases separating them. The CDR3 extends over 14 amino acids. The CDR3 protein is CASSETRGRKTQYF. CDR3 sequence (DNA): TGTGCCAGCAGTGAAACTCGAGGTAGAAAGACCCAGTACTTC.

The genes are TRBV5-6 and TRBJ2-2; D is unresolved. This CDR3 comprises 14 residues. From germline, CDR1 is SGHDT and CDR2 YYEEEE. V lost 2 bases and J lost 4, with 9 bases in between. The CDR3 protein is CASSFYQPTGELFF. The CDR3 DNA reads as TGTGCCAGCAGCTTCTACCAGCCCACCGGGGAGCTGTTTTTT.

J is TRBJ2-7 and V is TRBV7-8; possible D gene TRBD2, 7 bases. V shed 5 bases and J shed 2 bases, with 16 bases lying between them. CDR1 is SGHVS and CDR2 is FQNEAQ in the germline V gene. CDR3 length: 15 residues. CDR3 in amino acids: CASSPAEGGPYEQYV. CDR3 nucleotides: TGTGCCAGCAGCCCCGCAGAGGGGGGGCCCTACGAGCAGTACGTC.

The rearrangement joins TRBV11-2 to TRBJ2-5; 13 bases fit TRBD2. Unmatched junction bases numbered 4, after V lost 2 bases and J lost 7 bases. The CDR3 runs to 15 residues. Germline-derived CDR1 and CDR2 are SGHAT and FQNNGV. The CDR3 is CASSLTSGRAATQYF. CDR3 nucleotides: TGTGCCAGCAGCTTAACTAGCGGGAGGGCAGCGACCCAGTACTTC.

The chain uses TRBV5-1 and TRBJ2-1; D ambiguous. Germline-derived CDR1 and CDR2 are SGHRS and YFSETQ. The CDR3 has 14 amino acids. The V and J ends lost 2 bases and 7 bases respectively, with 13 bases between them. CDR3 in amino acids: CASSFGGVSNEQFF. Written as DNA, the CDR3 is TGCGCCAGCAGCTTCGGTGGCGTTTCGAATGAGCAGTTCTTC. The full variable domain, its missing parts supplied by reference TRBV5-1 and TRBJ2-1, is KAGVTQTPRYLIKTRGQQVTLSCSPISGHRSVSWYQQTPGQGLQFLFEYFSETQRNKGNFPGRFSGRQFSNSRSEMNVSTLELGDSALYLCASSFGGVSNEQFFGPGTRLTVL.

The genes are TRBV9 and TRBJ2-1; D gene uncertain. Trimming removed 2 bases at V and 3 bases at J, with 12 bases between. Per the germline V gene, CDR1 is SGDLS and CDR2 is YYNGEE. The length of the CDR3 is 15 residues. CDR3 nucleotide sequence: TGTGCCAGCAGCGTCGACGCAAGGAACTACAATGAGCAGTTCTTC. Translation: CASSVDARNYNEQFF. Full variable domain (rest looked up from reference TRBV9 and TRBJ2-1): DSGVTQTPKHLITATGQRVTLRCSPRSGDLSVYWYQQSLDQGLQFLIQYYNGEERAKGNILERFSAQQFPDLHSELNLSSLELGDSALYFCASSVDARNYNEQFFGPGTRLTVL.

The chain employs TRBV6-6 and TRBJ2-5; TRBD2 matches 7 bases. Trimming took 6 bases from V and 3 from J; bases not matched to a gene: 10. From germline, CDR1 is MNHNY and CDR2 SVGAGI (reference sequence). The CDR3 runs to 15 residues. The CDR3 sequence: CASSRVGLLEETQYF. In nucleotides, the CDR3 is TGTGCCAGCAGCCGTGTGGGACTACTAGAAGAGACCCAGTACTTC.

This clone showed up just a few times. The V call is TRBV7-2, the J call TRBJ2-1; 11 bases fit TRBD2. The CDR3 runs to 17 residues. After removal of 5 bases from V and 2 bases from J, the junction contained 8 bases not matched to a gene. Germline V gives CDR1 SGHTA, CDR2 FQGNSA. DNA for the CDR3: TGTGCCAGCAGCGTGAGGACTAGCGGGTTCGCCTACAATGAGCAGTTCTTC. It encodes CASSVRTSGFAYNEQFF.

The chain carries TRBV7-9 and TRBJ2-1; D is undetermined. Germline V lookup: CDR1 SEHNR, CDR2 FQNEAQ (reference sequence). The CDR3 loop spans 17 amino acids. With 5 bases removed from V and 6 bases from J, the gap between germline ends came to 23 bases. CDR3 nucleotides: TGTGCCAGCAGCATGATTGCCACCCCAAGATTTTCCAATGAGCAGTTCTTC. It yields the protein CASSMIATPRFSNEQFF.

The V call is TRBV28, the J call TRBJ1-1; no definite D call. There are 14 residues in the CDR3. Germline values: CDR1 MDHEN, CDR2 SYDVKM. The V end lost 6 bases, the J end lost 4 bases, and 15 bases lay between the germline ends. DNA of the CDR3: TGTGCCAGCAGCCGATCTCTAGAAGGCACTGAAGCTTTCTTT. This gives the protein CASSRSLEGTEAFF. Based on the CDR3 plus reference TRBV28 and TRBJ1-1, the full variable domain is DVKVTQSSRYLVKRTGEKVFLECVQDMDHENMFWYRQDPGLGLRLIYFSYDVKMKEKGDIPEGYSVSREKKERFSLILESASTNQTSMYLCASSRSLEGTEAFFGQGTRLTVV.

This chain uses TRBV2 with TRBJ2-2; D ambiguous. CDR3 length: 14 amino acids. CDR1 is SNHLY, CDR2 FYNNEI, per germline. V was pared by 7 bases and J by 1 base, with 10 bases between. CDR3 in amino acids: CASKGWVNTGELFF. CDR3 DNA sequence: TGTGCCAGCAAGGGATGGGTGAACACCGGGGAGCTGTTTTTT. The entire variable domain, with the rest obtained from reference TRBV2 and TRBJ2-2, is as follows: EPEVTQTPSHQVTQMGQEVILRCVPISNHLYFYWYRQILGQKVEFLVSFYNNEISEKSEIFDDQFSVERPDGSNFTLKIRSTKLEDSAMYFCASKGWVNTGELFFGEGSRLTVL.

The chain links TRBV18 to TRBJ2-1; 10 bases are shared with TRBD2. Trimming cost V 4 bases and J 8 bases; bases outside gene matches: 2. In germline, CDR1 is KGHSH, CDR2 LQKENI. The CDR3 runs to 13 residues. In DNA, the CDR3 is TGTGCCAGCTCACTTGGACTAGCGGATGAGCAGTTCTTC. This gives the protein CASSLGLADEQFF.

The rearrangement uses TRBV19 and TRBJ1-2; possible D gene TRBD1, 6 bases. This CDR3 contains 12 residues. V lost 7 bases to trimming and J lost 6 bases, with 12 bases between them. Germline CDR1 reads LNHDA; CDR2 reads SQIVND (reference sequence). CDR3 loop: CASKGGLHGYTF. CDR3 DNA sequence: TGTGCCAGTAAAGGGGGATTGCATGGCTACACCTTC.

This clone was observed a handful of times. The rearrangement links TRBV10-2 to TRBJ1-1, with D possibly TRBD1 on 6 matching bases. The germline V gene encodes CDR1 WSHSY and CDR2 SAAADI. V shed 7 bases and J shed 1 base, with 13 bases lying between them. The CDR3 contains 14 residues. CDR3 sequence reads: CASKEGHSNTEAFF. As DNA, the CDR3 is TGCGCCAGCAAGGAGGGACACTCGAACACTGAAGCTTTCTTT.